Detailed here is one T cell receptor beta chain. These data belong to a study of blood T cell repertoires in COVID-19. Looking at the study overall: The cDNA or gDNA used as material had been derived from T cells, B-cell-depleted T cells, or PBMCs.

The CDR3 contains 15 residues. V lost 5 bases, J lost 6 bases, and 12 bases stayed unmatched. CDR1 and CDR2 from the germline V gene are SQVTM and ANQGSEA. In the original workflow: Using reference gene primer amplification, nucleated cell counts were estimated. Here immunoSEQ multiplex PCR was the method, and the copy in TCRdb shows in-frame clones only, minus some. D and trimming come from the DNA, and the V and J calls and clone size come from that table. The sample holds about 260,000 clones, more than 75% seen once. Sequenced input: peripheral blood. This receptor was identified in a woman aged 55 to 70 with COVID-19, enrolled during active disease. The V and J genes are TRBV29-1 and TRBJ2-1; 8 bases line up with TRBD2. The DNA for the CDR3 is TGCAGCGTTATCCAGAAGGCCGGGAGGGCCAATGAGCAGTTCTTC. Translating gives CSVIQKAGRANEQFF.